This TCR beta chain was observed in a study of control samples from healthy donors and cancer patients. The table came from immunoSEQ multiplex PCR; TCRdb's copy has only in-frame clones and leaves some out. The sample lists 130,000 or so clones, about 90% occurring once. This CDR3 is 13 amino acids long. The V end lost 3 bases, the J end lost 4 bases, and 9 bases lay between the germline ends. V gene TRBV12-3 or TRBV12-4 combines with J gene TRBJ1-2, with D uncertain. What was sequenced was PBMCs. This receptor was taken from a man between 45 and 60 years old with head and neck cancer. The DNA of the CDR3 is TGTGCCAGCAGTTTTCCCTCCCGCTATGGCTACACCTTC. As protein: CASSFPSRYGYTF.